This entry concerns a single T cell receptor (beta chain). Other DNA variants within this sample encode the same CDR3. PCR amplification relied on 60 Vbeta primers (plus 13 Jbeta primers). Only in-frame clones appear in the TCRdb table, and some are missing; sequencing was by immunoSEQ multiplex PCR. The table lists some 160,000 clones, 81% of them singletons. The data were obtained in a study of cytomegalovirus exposure and HLA in healthy donors. The germline gives CDR1 GTSNPN, CDR2 SVGIG (reference sequence). Trimming pared 5 bases from V and 3 bases from J, leaving 8 bases between. This CDR3 has 11 amino acids.

This chain uses TRBV30 with TRBJ2-7; no clear D gene. The sequence was collected from a man between 45 and 60 years old in good health and CMV-seropositive. The sequencing sample was made of PBMCs. In DNA, the CDR3 is TGTGCCTGGGCCAGAGGCTACGAGCAGTACTTC. It translates to CAWARGYEQYF.